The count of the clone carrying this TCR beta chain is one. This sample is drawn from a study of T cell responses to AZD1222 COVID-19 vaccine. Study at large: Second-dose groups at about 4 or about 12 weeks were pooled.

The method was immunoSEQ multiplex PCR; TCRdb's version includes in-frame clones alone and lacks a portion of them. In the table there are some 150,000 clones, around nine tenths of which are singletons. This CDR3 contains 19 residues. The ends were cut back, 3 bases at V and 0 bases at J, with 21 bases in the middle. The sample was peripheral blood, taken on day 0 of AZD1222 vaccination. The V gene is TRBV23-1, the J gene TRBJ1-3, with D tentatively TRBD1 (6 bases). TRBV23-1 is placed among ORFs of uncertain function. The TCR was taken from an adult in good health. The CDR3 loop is CASSHTKPTGKLSGNTIYF. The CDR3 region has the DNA TGCGCCAGCAGTCACACAAAGCCTACAGGGAAACTCTCTGGAAACACCATATATTTT.